These T cell receptor beta chains were read from a single sample in a study of CD8+CD57+ T cells in acquired aplastic anemia. TCRdb processed the reads anew with MiXCR; each CDR3 protein has one entry. The sample has about 220,000 distinct CDR3 sequences; roughly 35% are singletons. Sequenced material: sorted CD4+, CD8+, or CD8+CD57+ T cells (not recorded which) from PBMCs. All receptors derive from a human donor in good health, serving as a control. Each CDR3 is given with its conserved first and last residue. A D gene is named only where the DNA matches it firmly. Clone size is shown for a subset of rows, as once, few, many or a class of expanded clone.

many,NA,TRBJ1-6,TRBV2,CASRETVNNNSPLHF,TGTGCCAGCAGGGAGACAGTAAACAATAATTCACCCCTCCACTTT
NA,NA,TRBJ2-1,TRBV4-2,CASSHPRRRELSSYNEQFF,TGTGCCAGCAGCCACCCTCGCCGCAGGGAGTTAAGCTCCTACAATGAGCAGTTCTTC
NA,NA,TRBJ1-6,TRBV18,CASSESSLDSPLHF,TGTGCCAGCTCAGAGTCGTCATTGGATTCACCCCTCCACTTT
many,TRBD1,TRBJ1-2,TRBV24-1,CATSEDRVRGYTF,TGTGCCACCAGTGAGGACAGGGTGCGGGGCTACACCTTC
NA,NA,TRBJ1-1,TRBV6-1,CASGRGLGATEAFF,TGTGCCAGCGGGCGCGGGCTCGGGGCCACTGAAGCTTTCTTT
many,NA,TRBJ1-2,TRBV2,CASSRQIEDSYGYTF,TGTGCCAGCAGTAGACAGATCGAAGACTCCTATGGCTACACCTTC
NA,TRBD1,TRBJ1-1,TRBV7-6,CASSARGTDEAFF,TGTGCCAGCAGCGCAAGGGGGACAGATGAAGCTTTCTTT
many,NA,TRBJ2-7,TRBV12-3/TRBV12-4,CASTRGGESSYEQYF,TGTGCCAGCACCAGGGGGGGCGAGTCCTCCTACGAGCAGTACTTC
many,NA,TRBJ1-2,TRBV7-9,CASSLNRYGYTF,TGTGCCAGCAGCCTAAACAGATATGGCTACACCTTC
NA,NA,TRBJ2-5,TRBV11-2,CASSREKRTGYQETQYF,TGTGCCAGCAGCCGCGAGAAACGAACAGGATACCAAGAGACCCAGTACTTC
many,TRBD1,TRBJ1-1,TRBV19,CASSIGTGEGTEAFF,TGTGCCAGTAGTATCGGGACAGGGGAGGGCACTGAAGCTTTCTTT
many,NA,TRBJ1-2,TRBV6-1,CASRNDQTGRYGYTF,TGTGCCAGCAGAAACGACCAGACAGGTCGCTATGGCTACACCTTC
few,TRBD1,TRBJ2-7,TRBV2,CASSQAGDSSYEQYF,TGTGCCAGCAGTCAGGCCGGGGACAGCTCCTACGAGCAGTACTTC
many,TRBD2,TRBJ2-1,TRBV7-2,CASSPRTSSHNEQFF,TGTGCCAGCAGCCCCCGGACTAGCAGCCACAATGAGCAGTTCTTC
NA,TRBD2,TRBJ2-7,TRBV5-4,CASSSSGYSYEQYF,TGTGCCAGCAGTTCTAGCGGATACTCCTACGAGCAGTACTTC
few,NA,TRBJ1-3,TRBV27,CASSSLRRGLALSGNTIYF,TGTGCCAGCAGTTCGCTACGGCGGGGGCTCGCTCTCTCTGGAAACACCATATATTTT
many,NA,TRBJ1-2,TRBV10-3,CAISDYPEPGYTF,TGTGCCATCAGTGATTATCCGGAACCTGGCTACACCTTC
NA,NA,TRBJ2-1,TRBV5-1,CASSLTGWNNEQFF,TGCGCCAGCAGCTTGACGGGGTGGAACAATGAGCAGTTCTTC
few,NA,TRBJ1-5,TRBV28,CASSSRASQPQHF,TGTGCCAGCAGTTCCAGGGCGTCTCAGCCCCAGCATTTT
many,TRBD2,TRBJ2-1,TRBV7-9,CASSLPPGTSLNEQFF,TGTGCCAGCAGCTTACCACCCGGGACTAGTCTCAATGAGCAGTTCTTC
medium-sized,NA,TRBJ1-2,TRBV15,CATSRDDGQGGYGYTF,TGTGCCACCAGCAGAGATGACGGTCAGGGAGGCTATGGCTACACCTTC
NA,NA,TRBJ2-7,TRBV5-1,CASSLDWNYEQYF,TGCGCCAGCAGCTTGGACTGGAACTACGAGCAGTACTTC
many,TRBD1,TRBJ1-2,TRBV12-3/TRBV12-4,CASRGQGDRYGYTF,TGTGCCAGCAGGGGACAGGGTGATCGCTATGGCTACACCTTC
many,TRBD1,TRBJ2-7,TRBV7-9,CASSLLGQGNEQYF,TGTGCCAGCAGCTTACTCGGACAGGGGAACGAGCAGTACTTC
many,TRBD1,TRBJ2-7,TRBV5-1,CASSRTGDSSYEQYF,TGCGCCAGCAGCCGAACAGGGGATTCCTCCTACGAGCAGTACTTC
few,NA,TRBJ2-7,TRBV3-1,CASSRLAGLDEQYF,TGTGCCAGCAGTAGGCTTGCAGGGTTGGACGAGCAGTACTTC
NA,TRBD1,TRBJ1-5,TRBV24-1,CATSDGTGINQPQHF,TGTGCCACCAGTGACGGGACAGGGATCAATCAGCCCCAGCATTTT
many,NA,TRBJ2-2,TRBV29-1,CSVENTGELFF,TGCAGCGTTGAAAACACCGGGGAGCTGTTTTTT
many,TRBD1,TRBJ2-3,TRBV12-5,CASVRDRELATQYF,TGTGCTAGTGTCCGGGACAGGGAGCTTGCTACGCAGTATTTT
many,NA,TRBJ1-4,TRBV20-1,CSARDGDEKLFF,TGCAGTGCTAGAGATGGGGATGAAAAACTGTTTTTT
NA,TRBD1,TRBJ1-2,TRBV9,CASSVRLGGQGGLGYTF,TGTGCCAGCAGCGTTCGGCTCGGGGGACAGGGGGGGTTAGGCTACACCTTC
many,NA,TRBJ1-2,TRBV7-9,CASSLFGSWDYGYTF,TGTGCCAGCAGCTTATTTGGGAGTTGGGACTATGGCTACACCTTC
NA,TRBD1,TRBJ1-4,TRBV7-8,CASSLRPPTGDTNEKLFF,TGTGCCAGCAGCTTGCGACCCCCCACAGGGGACACTAATGAAAAACTGTTTTTT
many,NA,TRBJ2-3,TRBV11-1,CASSLVGAHTDTQYF,TGTGCCAGCAGCTTAGTGGGGGCTCACACAGATACGCAGTATTTT
many,NA,TRBJ1-2,TRBV7-2,CASSPGGGLYGYTF,TGTGCCAGCAGCCCGGGGGGAGGGCTCTATGGCTACACCTTC
many,TRBD2,TRBJ2-1,TRBV2,CASSPETSSTWGLPYNEQFF,TGTGCCAGCAGCCCTGAGACTAGCTCAACGTGGGGTCTCCCCTACAATGAGCAGTTCTTC
many,TRBD1,TRBJ1-5,TRBV2,CASSATGTGGNQPQHF,TGTGCCAGCAGTGCGACCGGGACAGGGGGCAATCAGCCCCAGCATTTT
NA,TRBD2,TRBJ2-7,TRBV25-1,CASSEWASGYEQYF,TGTGCCAGCAGTGAATGGGCTAGCGGTTACGAGCAGTACTTC
NA,TRBD1,TRBJ2-7,TRBV15,CATSRDSTGVGEQYF,TGTGCCACCAGCAGAGACTCAACAGGGGTTGGCGAGCAGTACTTC
NA,NA,TRBJ1-1,TRBV18,CASSPPALGEASF,TGTGCCAGCTCACCGCCAGCTTTGGGTGAAGCTTCCTTT
few,NA,TRBJ2-1,TRBV7-6,CASSLQGYNEQFF,TGTGCCAGCAGCTTACAGGGATACAATGAGCAGTTCTTC
many,NA,TRBJ2-1,TRBV19,CASSGIFFSYNERFF,TGTGCCAGTAGCGGAATCTTCTTCTCCTACAATGAGCGGTTCTTC
few,NA,TRBJ1-1,TRBV12-3/TRBV12-4,CASSLAGSPGAFF,TGTGCCAGCAGTTTAGCGGGGTCGCCGGGAGCTTTCTTT
many,TRBD2,TRBJ2-3,TRBV29-1,CSVEDTSGSLDTQYF,TGCAGCGTTGAAGATACTAGCGGGAGCTTGGATACGCAGTATTTT
many,TRBD1,TRBJ1-1,TRBV15,CATSSRQGAMRAEAFF,TGTGCCACCAGCTCTCGACAGGGGGCCATGAGGGCTGAAGCTTTCTTT
many,NA,TRBJ2-3,TRBV7-2,CASSLGRERDTQYF,TGTGCCAGCAGCTTAGGCAGGGAAAGAGATACGCAGTATTTT
NA,NA,TRBJ1-2,TRBV10-3,CASRSDSYTF,TGTGCCAGCAGATCCGACTCCTACACCTTC
NA,NA,TRBJ2-7,TRBV5-4,CASGSAAGSGYEQYF,TGTGCCAGCGGCTCCGCAGCGGGTAGCGGCTACGAGCAGTACTTC
many,TRBD1,TRBJ2-7,TRBV7-8,CASSTGVGEQYF,TGTGCCAGCAGCACAGGGGTTGGAGAGCAGTACTTC
NA,NA,TRBJ1-1,TRBV7-9,CASSLQGLGKAEAFF,TGCGCCAGCAGCTTGCAGGGATTGGGTAAGGCTGAAGCTTTCTTT
many,TRBD2,TRBJ2-2,TRBV2,CASRGLAGNTGELFF,TGTGCCAGCAGGGGACTAGCGGGGAACACCGGGGAGCTGTTTTTT
many,NA,TRBJ1-2,TRBV9,CASSGKVGDYGYTF,TGTGCCAGCAGCGGAAAGGTGGGGGACTATGGCTACACCTTC
many,NA,TRBJ1-2,TRBV5-8,CASLNPGRRGYTF,TGTGCCAGCCTCAACCCTGGACGGCGTGGCTACACCTTC